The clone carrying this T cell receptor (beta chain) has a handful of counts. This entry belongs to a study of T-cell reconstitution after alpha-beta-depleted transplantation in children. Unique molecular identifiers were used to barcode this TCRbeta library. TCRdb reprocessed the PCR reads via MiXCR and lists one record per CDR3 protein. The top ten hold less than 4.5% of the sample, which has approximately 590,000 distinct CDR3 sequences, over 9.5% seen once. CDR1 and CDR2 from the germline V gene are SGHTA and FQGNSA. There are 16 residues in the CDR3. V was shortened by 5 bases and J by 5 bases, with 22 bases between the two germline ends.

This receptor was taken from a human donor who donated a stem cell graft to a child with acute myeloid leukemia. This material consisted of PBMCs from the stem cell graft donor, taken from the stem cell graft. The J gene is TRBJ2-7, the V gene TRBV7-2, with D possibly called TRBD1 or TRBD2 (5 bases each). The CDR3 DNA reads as TGTGCCAGCAGCCGTGGGGGATCCTCCGTTCCCCACGAGCAGTACTTC. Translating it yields CASSRGGSSVPHEQYF.